One sample yielded the 21 T cell receptor beta chains listed below, sequenced in a study of CD8 T cells in ankylosing spondylitis. TCRdb analysed the 5' RACE reads with MiXCR anew, one entry per CDR3 protein. The sample carries roughly 42,000 distinct CDR3 sequences, less than 3.5% recorded once. The material sequenced was blood, either unsorted or a sorted T cell fraction (not recorded which). The origin of the receptors is a male donor with ankylosing spondylitis or in good health (not recorded which).

This clonotype was counted many times. The V call is TRBV9, the J call TRBJ2-7, with TRBD1 matching over 7 bases. Germline loops: CDR1 SGDLS, CDR2 YYNGEE. V was clipped by 4 bases and J by 3 bases; unmatched bases: 10. This CDR3 comprises 15 residues. The CDR3 DNA reads as TGTGCCAGCAGCCCACTCGGGACAGCTTTCTACGAGCAGTACTTC. It encodes CASSPLGTAFYEQYF.

In this sample, this clonotype turned up many times. The V and J genes are TRBV9 and TRBJ1-2; D perhaps matches TRBD1 (5 bases). Trimming cost V 1 base and J 2 bases, with 12 bases left between them. The CDR3 has 15 amino acids. Germline lookup yields CDR1 SGDLS and CDR2 YYNGEE. The CDR3 loop reads CASSVFGGGNYGYTF. For the CDR3, the DNA is TGTGCCAGCAGCGTATTCGGGGGAGGCAACTATGGCTACACCTTC.

This clonotype was seen many times. The chain employs TRBV9 and TRBJ2-2; weak D call: TRBD2 (6 bases). The length of the CDR3 is 17 residues. Trimming removed 0 bases at V and 4 bases at J, with 16 bases between. CDR1 and CDR2 from the germline V gene are SGDLS and YYNGEE. The CDR3: CASSVVGGGTRTGELFF. The DNA of the CDR3 is TGTGCCAGCAGCGTAGTGGGCGGTGGGACTCGCACCGGGGAGCTGTTTTTT.

This clonotype was counted many times. This rearrangement joins TRBV9 to TRBJ2-2; TRBD2 matches 12 bases. The trim removed 4 bases at V and 0 bases at J, leaving 4 bases unmatched. Germline CDR1 is SGDLS and CDR2 is YYNGEE. The CDR3 runs 17 residues. CDR3 sequence reads: CASSLRTSGTNTGELFF. CDR3 bases: TGTGCCAGCAGCCTAAGGACTAGCGGGACGAACACCGGGGAGCTGTTTTTT.

This clonotype was observed at least ten times. The chain couples TRBV9 to TRBJ2-5; 8 bases are shared with TRBD1. Unmatched junction bases numbered 3, after V lost 0 bases and J lost 5 bases. In germline, CDR1 is SGDLS, CDR2 YYNGEE. This CDR3 is built from 14 residues. The CDR3 sequence: CASSVGAGGETQYF. The CDR3 region has the DNA TGTGCCAGCAGCGTAGGCGCAGGGGGCGAGACCCAGTACTTC. The full variable domain, rest sourced from reference TRBV9 and TRBJ2-5, is DSGVTQTPKHLITATGQRVTLRCSPRSGDLSVYWYQQSLDQGLQFLIQYYNGEERAKGNILERFSAQQFPDLHSELNLSSLELGDSALYFCASSVGAGGETQYFGPGTRLLVL.

This clonotype was observed at least ten times. This rearrangement joins TRBV9 to TRBJ2-2; 7 positions match TRBD2. The germline V gene has CDR1 SGDLS and CDR2 YYNGEE. The CDR3 spans 17 residues. V dropped 4 bases and J dropped 4; count of bases not matched to a gene: 13. DNA of the CDR3: TGTGCCAGCAGCATGGGGGGGGAGCGGGTTCTCACCGGGGAGCTGTTTTTT. Its protein is CASSMGGERVLTGELFF.

This clonotype came up many times. This rearrangement joins TRBV9 to TRBJ1-6; D is possibly TRBD1 (5 bases). CDR3 length: 17 residues. Deletions cut 3 bases from V and 0 bases from J, with 13 bases between. CDR1 SGDLS and CDR2 YYNGEE come from the germline V gene. The CDR3 spells CASSAGGASSYNSPLHF. CDR3 sequence (DNA): TGTGCCAGCAGCGCCGGCGGGGCAAGCTCCTATAATTCACCCCTCCACTTT.

This clonotype has ten or more counts. This rearrangement joins TRBV9 to TRBJ1-2; D not certain. CDR3 length equals 15 residues. Trimming stripped 0 bases from V and 4 bases from J, with 13 bases between. CDR1 is SGDLS and CDR2 is YYNGEE in the germline V gene. CDR3 DNA sequence: TGTGCCAGCAGCGTAGGGTTGGACGCCCCCTATGGCTACACCTTC. It specifies CASSVGLDAPYGYTF.

This clonotype has ten or more counts. The chain has TRBV9 and TRBJ2-7; D remains unclear. Germline CDR1 and CDR2: SGDLS and YYNGEE. Trimming pared 4 bases from V and 1 base from J, leaving 12 bases between. The CDR3 covers 14 residues. CDR3 DNA sequence: TGTGCCAGCAGCCCCCAGACTCCTTCCTACGAGCAGTACTTC. This sequence encodes CASSPQTPSYEQYF.

There are many counts of this clonotype. J is TRBJ2-7 and V is TRBV9, with 12 bases lining up with TRBD2. J gave up 3 bases and V 5 bases, and 6 bases lay outside the gene matches. Germline V lookup: CDR1 SGDLS, CDR2 YYNGEE. The CDR3 consists of 15 residues. The CDR3 loop reads CASSLAGGPSYEQYF. CDR3 nucleotides: TGTGCCAGCAGTCTAGCGGGAGGGCCTAGCTACGAGCAGTACTTC.

This clonotype came up many times. The V call is TRBV10-3, the J call TRBJ1-4; D ambiguous. The CDR3 has 15 residues. Trimming took 11 bases from V and 0 from J, leaving 16 bases between them. Germline CDR1 and CDR2: ENHRY and SYGVKD. The CDR3 coding sequence is TGTGCCGTAAACCAGAGTAGGACAACTAATGAAAAACTGTTTTTT. Protein: CAVNQSRTTNEKLFF.

This clonotype is deemed medium-sized. The chain carries TRBV9 and TRBJ1-2; no definite D call. The germline V and J ends were trimmed by 0 bases and 4 bases, with 10 bases remaining between them. The CDR3 runs to 14 residues. CDR1 is SGDLS and CDR2 is YYNGEE in the germline V gene. CDR3 DNA: TGTGCCAGCAGCGTAGATTCGGCTGTCTATGGCTACACCTTC. This codes for CASSVDSAVYGYTF.

This clonotype has a count of ten or more. The chain carries TRBV9 and TRBJ2-5, with D tentatively TRBD1 (6 bases). The CDR3 runs 15 residues. CDR1 and CDR2 from the germline V gene are SGDLS and YYNGEE. Trimming shortened V by 0 bases and J by 1 base, and 10 bases separated the two germline ends. In DNA form, the CDR3 reads TGTGCCAGCAGCGTAGGGGGCAGGGGCCAAGAGACCCAGTACTTC. It is translated as CASSVGGRGQETQYF.

There are many counts of this clonotype. The chain joins TRBV9 to TRBJ2-7; 7 bases are shared with TRBD2. With 3 bases clipped from V and 3 bases from J, the junction kept 9 bases outside the gene matches. Germline CDR1 is SGDLS and CDR2 is YYNGEE. The CDR3 covers 15 residues. The CDR3 nucleotides are TGTGCCAGCAGCGAGGGAGCTAGCGGTGACTACGAGCAGTACTTC. This gives the protein CASSEGASGDYEQYF.

Many counts were recorded for this clonotype. The V call is TRBV9, the J call TRBJ1-3, with D unclear. Germline CDR1 and CDR2: SGDLS and YYNGEE. The CDR3 spans 14 residues. Trimming shortened V by 0 bases and J by 2 bases, and 6 bases separated the two germline ends. The CDR3 protein is CASSVDQTGNTIYF. The CDR3 DNA sequence: TGTGCCAGCAGCGTAGACCAGACTGGAAACACCATATATTTT. The entire variable domain, with the rest obtained from reference TRBV9 and TRBJ1-3, is as follows: DSGVTQTPKHLITATGQRVTLRCSPRSGDLSVYWYQQSLDQGLQFLIQYYNGEERAKGNILERFSAQQFPDLHSELNLSSLELGDSALYFCASSVDQTGNTIYFGEGSWLTVV.

This clonotype was seen repeatedly, ten times or more. The chain uses TRBV9 and TRBJ2-1; 7 bases are a match to TRBD2. Losses at the gene ends were 4 bases for V and 5 bases for J; bases not matched to a gene: 9. CDR3 length: 15 residues. Germline V gene sequence: CDR1 SGDLS, CDR2 YYNGEE. CDR3 region: CASSPLAGADNEQFF. DNA of the CDR3: TGTGCCAGCAGCCCCCTGGCGGGAGCGGACAATGAGCAGTTCTTC.

By share of the sample, this clonotype is medium-sized. The chain is built from TRBV9 and TRBJ2-1; TRBD2 matches at 7 bases. The CDR3 spans 15 residues. Germline CDR1 reads SGDLS; CDR2 reads YYNGEE. The junction had 5 bases not matched to a gene; V was cut back by 2 bases and J by 3 bases. CDR3 sequence (DNA): TGTGCCAGCAGCGTCACTAGCGCGAGCTACAATGAGCAGTTCTTC. It translates to CASSVTSASYNEQFF.

This clonotype was found many times. The chain uses TRBV9 and TRBJ1-4; possible D gene TRBD1, 5 bases. V lost 0 bases and J lost 3, with 12 bases in between. The CDR3 runs 16 residues. Germline V CDR1 and CDR2: SGDLS, YYNGEE. The chain's CDR3 is CASSVAPQGSNEKLFF. In nucleotides, the CDR3 is TGTGCCAGCAGCGTAGCTCCTCAGGGATCTAATGAAAAACTGTTTTTT.

This clonotype came up many times. This rearrangement joins TRBV9 to TRBJ2-5; D possibly corresponds to TRBD1 (6 bases). The CDR3 sequence is 14 residues long. V lost 3 bases, J lost 3 bases, and 12 bases lay in between. The germline V gene has CDR1 SGDLS and CDR2 YYNGEE. The DNA for the CDR3 is TGTGCCAGCAGCGCATTACAGGGTAAAGAGACCCAGTACTTC. Translating gives CASSALQGKETQYF.

This clonotype has a count of ten or more. V and J are TRBV9 and TRBJ2-1; D might be TRBD2 (5 bases). CDR3 size: 17 residues. Looked up from germline, CDR1 is SGDLS and CDR2 is YYNGEE. Deletions cut 4 bases from V and 0 bases from J, with 17 bases between. CDR3 in amino acids: CASSTRLRAGSYNEQFF. The CDR3 DNA is TGTGCCAGCAGCACCCGTCTGCGCGCGGGCTCCTACAATGAGCAGTTCTTC.

There are many counts of this clonotype. The chain has TRBV9 and TRBJ2-7, with 12 bases lining up with TRBD2. The CDR3 is made up of 18 amino acids. Germline V gene data show CDR1 as SGDLS and CDR2 as YYNGEE. J was trimmed by 0 bases and V by 0 bases; bases with no gene match: 7. In DNA form, the CDR3 reads TGTGCCAGCAGCGTAGGACTAGCGGGAGAGGGATTCTCCTACGAGCAGTACTTC. Protein product: CASSVGLAGEGFSYEQYF.